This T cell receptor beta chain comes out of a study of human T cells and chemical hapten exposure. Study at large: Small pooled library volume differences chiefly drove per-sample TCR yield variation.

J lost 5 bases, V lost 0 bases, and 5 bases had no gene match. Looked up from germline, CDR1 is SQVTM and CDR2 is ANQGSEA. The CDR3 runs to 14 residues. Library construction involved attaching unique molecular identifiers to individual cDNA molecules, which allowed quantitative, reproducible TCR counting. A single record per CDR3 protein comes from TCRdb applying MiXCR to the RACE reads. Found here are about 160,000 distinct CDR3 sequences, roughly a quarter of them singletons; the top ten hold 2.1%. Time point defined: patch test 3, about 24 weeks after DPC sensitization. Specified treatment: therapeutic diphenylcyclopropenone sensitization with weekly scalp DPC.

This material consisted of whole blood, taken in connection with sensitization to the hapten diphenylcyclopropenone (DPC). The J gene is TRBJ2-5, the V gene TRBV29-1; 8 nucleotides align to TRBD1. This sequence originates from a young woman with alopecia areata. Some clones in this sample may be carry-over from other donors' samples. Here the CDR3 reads CSVEDRTGWETQYF. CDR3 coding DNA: TGCAGCGTTGAAGACCGGACAGGGTGGGAGACCCAGTACTTC.